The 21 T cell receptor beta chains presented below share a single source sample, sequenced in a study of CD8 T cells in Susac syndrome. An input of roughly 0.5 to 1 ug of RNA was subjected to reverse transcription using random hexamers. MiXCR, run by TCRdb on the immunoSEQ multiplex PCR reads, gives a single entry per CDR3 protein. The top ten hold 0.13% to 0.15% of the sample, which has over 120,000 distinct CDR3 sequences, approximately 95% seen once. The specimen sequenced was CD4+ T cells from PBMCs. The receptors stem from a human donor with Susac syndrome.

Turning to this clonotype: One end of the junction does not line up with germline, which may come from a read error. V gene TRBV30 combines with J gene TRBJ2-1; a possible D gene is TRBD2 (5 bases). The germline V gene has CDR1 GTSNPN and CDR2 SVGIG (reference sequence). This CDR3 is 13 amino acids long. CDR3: CAWSVDVRGLAIF. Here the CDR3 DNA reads TGTGCCTGGAGTGTCGATGTTCGGGGATTGGCGATCTTC.

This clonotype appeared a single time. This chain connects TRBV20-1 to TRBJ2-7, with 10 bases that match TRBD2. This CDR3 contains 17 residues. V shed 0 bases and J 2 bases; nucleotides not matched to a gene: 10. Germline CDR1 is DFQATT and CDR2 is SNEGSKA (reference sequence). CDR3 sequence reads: CSARDLPLAGGAYEQYF. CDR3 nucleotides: TGCAGTGCTAGAGATCTCCCTTTAGCGGGGGGAGCCTACGAGCAGTACTTC.

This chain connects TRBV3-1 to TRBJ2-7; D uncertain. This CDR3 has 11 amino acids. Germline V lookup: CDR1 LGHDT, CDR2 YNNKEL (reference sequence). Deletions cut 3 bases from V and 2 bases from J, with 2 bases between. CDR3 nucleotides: TGTGCCAGCAGCCACACCTACGAGCAGTACTTC. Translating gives CASSHTYEQYF.

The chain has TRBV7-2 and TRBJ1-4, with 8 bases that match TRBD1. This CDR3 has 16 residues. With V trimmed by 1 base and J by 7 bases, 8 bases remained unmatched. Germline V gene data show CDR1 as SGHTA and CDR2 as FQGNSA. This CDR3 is CASSLDRTGIGEKLFF. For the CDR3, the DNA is TGTGCCAGCAGCTTAGACCGGACAGGGATCGGTGAAAAACTGTTTTTT.

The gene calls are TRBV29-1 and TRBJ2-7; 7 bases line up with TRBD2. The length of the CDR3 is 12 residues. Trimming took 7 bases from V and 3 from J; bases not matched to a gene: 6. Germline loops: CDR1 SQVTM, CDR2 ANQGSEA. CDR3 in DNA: TGCAGCGAAGCGGGGCAGGGCTACGAGCAGTACTTC. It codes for CSEAGQGYEQYF.

The CDR3 nucleotides are TGTGCCAGCAGCCAAGGATCGGGGAGCTACAATGAGCAGTTCTTC. Protein: CASSQGSGSYNEQFF. The chain recombines TRBV3-1 with TRBJ2-1, with a possible D match to TRBD2 (5 bases). Trimming removed 1 base from V and 3 bases from J, with 10 bases in between. In germline, CDR1 is LGHDT, CDR2 YNNKEL (reference sequence). The CDR3 consists of 15 residues.

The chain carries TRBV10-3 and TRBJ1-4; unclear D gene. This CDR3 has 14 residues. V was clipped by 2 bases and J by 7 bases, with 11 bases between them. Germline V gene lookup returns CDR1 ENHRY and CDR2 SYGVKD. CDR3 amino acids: CAISEQANPEKLFF. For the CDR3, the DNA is TGTGCCATCAGTGAGCAGGCGAACCCTGAAAAACTGTTTTTT.

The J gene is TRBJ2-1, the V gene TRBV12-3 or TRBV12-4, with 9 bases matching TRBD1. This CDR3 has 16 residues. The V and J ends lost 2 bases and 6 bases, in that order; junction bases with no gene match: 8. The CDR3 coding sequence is TGTGCCAGCAGTTTATGGGGGACAGGGAGGTCCAATGAGCAGTTCTTC. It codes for CASSLWGTGRSNEQFF.

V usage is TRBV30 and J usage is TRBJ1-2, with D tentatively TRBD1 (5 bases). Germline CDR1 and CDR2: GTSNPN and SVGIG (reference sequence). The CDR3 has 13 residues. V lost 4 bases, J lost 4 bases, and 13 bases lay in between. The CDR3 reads CAWIGGSGYGYTF. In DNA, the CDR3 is TGTGCCTGGATTGGGGGTAGCGGCTATGGCTACACCTTC. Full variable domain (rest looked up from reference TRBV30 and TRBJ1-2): SQTIHQWPATLVQPVGSPLSLECTVEGTSNPNLYWYRQAAGRGLQLLFYSVGIGQISSEVPQNLSASRPQDRQFILSSKKLLLSDSGFYLCAWIGGSGYGYTFGSGTRLTVV.

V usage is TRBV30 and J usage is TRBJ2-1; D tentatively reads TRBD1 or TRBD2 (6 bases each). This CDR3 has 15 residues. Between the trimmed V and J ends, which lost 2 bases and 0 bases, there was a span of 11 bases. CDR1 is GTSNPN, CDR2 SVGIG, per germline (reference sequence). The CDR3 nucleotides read TGTGCCTGGAGTTCGGGGGCTGGCTCCTACAATGAGCAGTTCTTC. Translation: CAWSSGAGSYNEQFF.

The CDR3 loop is CASSPGSTRNTIYF. DNA of the CDR3: TGTGCCAGCAGTCCCGGGTCCACACGAAACACCATATATTTT. V gene TRBV28 combines with J gene TRBJ1-3; D gene unclear. Looked up from germline, CDR1 is MDHEN and CDR2 is SYDVKM. The CDR3 consists of 14 residues. The ends were cut back, 5 bases at V and 5 bases at J, with 13 bases in the middle.

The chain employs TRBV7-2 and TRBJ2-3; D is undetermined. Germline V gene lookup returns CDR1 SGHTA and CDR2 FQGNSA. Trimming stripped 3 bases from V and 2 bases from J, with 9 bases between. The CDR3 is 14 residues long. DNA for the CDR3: TGTGCCAGCAGCTTCCTGCAGTACACAGATACGCAGTATTTT. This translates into CASSFLQYTDTQYF.

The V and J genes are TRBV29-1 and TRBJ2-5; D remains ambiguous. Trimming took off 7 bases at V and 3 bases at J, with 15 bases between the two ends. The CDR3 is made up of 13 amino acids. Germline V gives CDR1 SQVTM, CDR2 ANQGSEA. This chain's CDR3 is CSATRAAKETQYF. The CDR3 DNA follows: TGCAGCGCCACAAGGGCAGCTAAAGAGACCCAGTACTTC.

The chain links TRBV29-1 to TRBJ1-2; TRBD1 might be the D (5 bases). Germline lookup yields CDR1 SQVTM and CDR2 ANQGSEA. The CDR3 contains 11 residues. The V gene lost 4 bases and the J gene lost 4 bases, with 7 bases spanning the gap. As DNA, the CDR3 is TGCAGCGTTGGACAGTCCTATGGCTACACCTTC. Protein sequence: CSVGQSYGYTF.

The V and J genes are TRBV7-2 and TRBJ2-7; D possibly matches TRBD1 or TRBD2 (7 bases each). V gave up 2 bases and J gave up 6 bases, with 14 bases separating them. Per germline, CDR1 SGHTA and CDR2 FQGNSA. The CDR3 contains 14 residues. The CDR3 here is CASSLSGGAGEQYF. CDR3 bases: TGTGCCAGCAGCTTATCAGGGGGGGCGGGCGAGCAGTACTTC. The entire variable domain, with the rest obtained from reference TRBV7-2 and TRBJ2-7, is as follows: GAGVSQSPSNKVTEKGKDVELRCDPISGHTALYWYRQSLGQGLEFLIYFQGNSAPDKSGLPSDRFSAERTGGSVSTLTIQRTQQEDSAVYLCASSLSGGAGEQYFGPGTRLTVT.

The CDR3 spells CASSNQTLNTGELFF. CDR3 coding DNA: TGTGCCAGCAGCAACCAGACGCTGAACACCGGGGAGCTGTTTTTT. The chain couples TRBV21-1 to TRBJ2-2. TRBV21-1 is a documented pseudogene. The CDR3 sequence is 15 residues long.

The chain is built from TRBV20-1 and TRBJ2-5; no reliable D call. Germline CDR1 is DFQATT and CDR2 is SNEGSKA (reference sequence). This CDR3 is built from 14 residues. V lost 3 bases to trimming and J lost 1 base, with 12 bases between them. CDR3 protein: CSASFLGIQETQYF. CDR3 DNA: TGCAGTGCTAGTTTTCTAGGCATCCAAGAGACCCAGTACTTC.

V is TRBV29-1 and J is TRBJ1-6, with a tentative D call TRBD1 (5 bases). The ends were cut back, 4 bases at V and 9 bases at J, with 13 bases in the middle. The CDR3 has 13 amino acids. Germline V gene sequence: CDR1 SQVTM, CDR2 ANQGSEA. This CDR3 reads CSVGEGESSPLHF. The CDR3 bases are TGCAGCGTTGGGGAAGGGGAGAGTTCACCCCTCCACTTT.

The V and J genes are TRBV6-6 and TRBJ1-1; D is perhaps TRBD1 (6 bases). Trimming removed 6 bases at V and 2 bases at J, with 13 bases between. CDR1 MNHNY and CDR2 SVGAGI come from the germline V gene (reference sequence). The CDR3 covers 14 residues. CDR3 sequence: CASRVIQGNTEAFF. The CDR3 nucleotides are TGTGCCAGCAGAGTGATACAGGGAAACACTGAAGCTTTCTTT.

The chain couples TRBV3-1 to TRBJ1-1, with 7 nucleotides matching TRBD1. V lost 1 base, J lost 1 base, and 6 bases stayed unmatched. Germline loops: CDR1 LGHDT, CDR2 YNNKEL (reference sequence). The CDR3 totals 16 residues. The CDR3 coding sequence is TGTGCCAGCAGCCAAGCAACGGGACAGAGGAACACTGAAGCTTTCTTT. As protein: CASSQATGQRNTEAFF.

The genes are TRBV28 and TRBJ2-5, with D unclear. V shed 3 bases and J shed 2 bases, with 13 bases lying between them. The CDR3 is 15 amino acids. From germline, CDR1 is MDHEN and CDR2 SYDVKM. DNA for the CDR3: TGTGCCAGCAGTTTTGTTACGCAGCGACAAGAGACCCAGTACTTC. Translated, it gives CASSFVTQRQETQYF.